A single sample gave rise to the 13 T cell receptor beta chains below, sequenced in a study of control samples from healthy donors and cancer patients. Libraries were prepared by immunoSEQ multiplex PCR; TCRdb keeps only in-frame clonotypes and omits some of them. The sample holds about 110,000 clones, roughly four fifths seen once. The sample taken for sequencing was blood. Every receptor here comes from a man aged 18 to 29 in good health.

The chain employs TRBV27 and TRBJ2-5; tentatively, D is TRBD1 (5 bases). Germline V gene sequence: CDR1 MNHEY, CDR2 SMNVEV (reference sequence). This CDR3 region has 14 residues. Trimming took 0 bases from V and 5 from J, leaving 10 bases between them. The CDR3 DNA follows: TGTGCCAGCAGTTTATCCACCTCAGGGGAGACCCAGTACTTC. It specifies CASSLSTSGETQYF.

The V gene is TRBV7-9, the J gene TRBJ1-4; D is possibly TRBD1 (5 bases). The CDR3 runs to 14 residues. The V gene's germline CDR1 is SEHNR and CDR2 FQNEAQ (reference sequence). Trimming took off 5 bases at V and 6 bases at J, with 13 bases between the two ends. The CDR3 DNA reads as TGTGCCAGCAGCCCCGACAGTCGGGATGAAAAACTGTTTTTT. Its translation is CASSPDSRDEKLFF. Looking up the rest from reference TRBV7-9 and TRBJ1-4 gives the full variable domain: DTGVSQNPRHKITKRGQNVTFRCDPISEHNRLYWYRQTLGQGPEFLTYFQNEAQLEKSRLLSDRFSAERPKGSFSTLEIQRTEQGDSAMYLCASSPDSRDEKLFFGSGTQLSVL.

The CDR3 coding sequence is TGTGCCAGTAAGCTAGCGGGGGGGCCAACCGGGGAGCTGTTTTTT. This translates into CASKLAGGPTGELFF. The chain joins TRBV19 to TRBJ2-2; 12 nucleotides align to TRBD2. The CDR3 totals 15 residues. The germline V gene has CDR1 LNHDA and CDR2 SQIVND (reference sequence). Unmatched junction bases numbered 5, after V lost 7 bases and J lost 5 bases.

This clone was counted a few times. The sample holds other DNA sequences that translate to the same CDR3. The rearrangement links TRBV9 to TRBJ2-4; D gene unclear. Per the germline V gene, CDR1 is SGDLS and CDR2 is YYNGEE. CDR3 length equals 13 residues. V was clipped by 2 bases and J by 1 base, with 4 bases between them. The CDR3 DNA reads TGTGCCAGCAGCGTGGGGGCCAAAAACATTCAGTACTTC. Its translation is CASSVGAKNIQYF.

This chain connects TRBV5-1 to TRBJ2-1, with TRBD2 matching over 10 bases. V lost 2 bases and J lost 7; bases outside the gene matches: 9. Germline-derived CDR1 and CDR2 are SGHRS and YFSETQ. The CDR3 has 16 residues. For the CDR3, the DNA is TGCGCCAGCAGCTTCCCCCCTAGCGGGGGCGGGAATGAGCAGTTCTTC. Translating gives CASSFPPSGGGNEQFF.

V and J are TRBV20-1 and TRBJ2-5; D uncertain. The V and J ends lost 3 bases and 2 bases respectively, with 7 bases between them. This CDR3 has 12 amino acids. The germline gives CDR1 DFQATT, CDR2 SNEGSKA (reference sequence). As DNA, the CDR3 is TGCAGTGCTAGTTCCCGTCAAGAGACCCAGTACTTC. It translates to CSASSRQETQYF.

The chain carries TRBV5-6 and TRBJ2-1; D is unclear. V was trimmed by 0 bases and J by 4 bases, leaving 8 bases between them. Germline V CDR1 and CDR2: SGHDT, YYEEEE. The CDR3 sequence is 14 residues long. The chain's CDR3 is CASSLAGPYNEQFF. The CDR3 DNA follows: TGTGCCAGCAGCTTGGCCGGCCCGTACAATGAGCAGTTCTTC.

This chain uses TRBV10-2 with TRBJ1-1; 8 bases fit TRBD1. CDR1 is WSHSY, CDR2 SAAADI, per germline. The ends lost 4 bases at V and 7 bases at J; junction bases unmatched: 5. The CDR3 totals 13 residues. The CDR3 protein is CASSAGGIVEAFF. The CDR3 nucleotides are TGCGCCAGCAGTGCAGGGGGCATAGTTGAAGCTTTCTTT.

The chain joins TRBV25-1 to TRBJ1-1; maybe TRBD1 (6 bases). From germline, CDR1 is MGHDK and CDR2 SYGVNS. The ends were cut back, 1 base at V and 4 bases at J, with 16 bases in the middle. The CDR3 spans 16 residues. CDR3 coding DNA: TGTGCCAGCAGTGAATCAGTAGGGGGGGCGCCCACTGAAGCTTTCTTT. This gives the protein CASSESVGGAPTEAFF.

J is TRBJ1-1 and V is TRBV7-9, with D perhaps TRBD1 (5 bases). This CDR3 is 14 amino acids long. In germline, CDR1 is SEHNR, CDR2 FQNEAQ (reference sequence). V dropped 4 bases and J dropped 5 bases, with 14 bases sitting between them. The CDR3 DNA reads as TGTGCCAGCAGCTCCCAGATATACAGGACTGAAGCTTTCTTT. This codes for CASSSQIYRTEAFF.

This chain joins TRBV7-2 and TRBJ2-5, with D hard to call. Germline V gene lookup returns CDR1 SGHTA and CDR2 FQGNSA. The CDR3 has 11 residues. The V and J ends lost 3 bases and 2 bases respectively, with 1 base between them. CDR3 region: CASSFQETQYF. The CDR3 nucleotides are TGTGCCAGCAGCTTTCAAGAGACCCAGTACTTC.

The rearrangement links TRBV11-2 to TRBJ2-1, with TRBD1 as a possible D gene (6 bases). Germline V CDR1 and CDR2: SGHAT, FQNNGV. This CDR3 contains 14 residues. V lost 1 base and J 8 bases, leaving 12 bases between the germline ends. The CDR3 nucleotides read TGTGCCAGCAGCTTAGTGGGGGCCGGTTATGAGCAGTTCTTC. Its translation is CASSLVGAGYEQFF.

To note about this clone: Other nucleotide sequences from this sample produce the same CDR3. The rearrangement uses TRBV5-1 and TRBJ2-1; a weak D match, TRBD1 (6 bases). Between the trimmed V and J ends, which lost 0 bases and 0 bases, there was a span of 7 bases. CDR1 SGHRS and CDR2 YFSETQ come from the germline V gene. CDR3 length: 15 amino acids. The CDR3 sequence: CASSLGGGSYNEQFF. The CDR3 DNA reads as TGCGCCAGCAGCTTGGGAGGGGGCTCCTACAATGAGCAGTTCTTC.